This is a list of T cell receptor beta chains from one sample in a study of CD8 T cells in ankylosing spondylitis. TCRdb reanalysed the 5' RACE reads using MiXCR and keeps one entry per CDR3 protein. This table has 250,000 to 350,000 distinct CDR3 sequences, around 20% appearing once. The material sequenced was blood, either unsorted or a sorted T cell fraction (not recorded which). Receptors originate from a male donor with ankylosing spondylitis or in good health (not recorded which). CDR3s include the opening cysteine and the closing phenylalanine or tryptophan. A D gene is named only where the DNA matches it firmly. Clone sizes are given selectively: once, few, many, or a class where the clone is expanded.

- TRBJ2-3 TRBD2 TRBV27 CDSAPPSGLPDTQYF TGTGACAGCGCCCCGCCTAGCGGGCTTCCAGATACGCAGTATTTT
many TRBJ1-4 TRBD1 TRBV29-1 CSVRRGPVGEKLFF TGCAGCGTCCGCAGGGGGCCAGTTGGTGAAAAACTGTTTTTT
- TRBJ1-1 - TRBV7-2 CASSLVFGEGAFF TGTGCCAGCAGCTTAGTATTCGGTGAAGGGGCTTTCTTT
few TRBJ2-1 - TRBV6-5 CASSYPAIGGSYNEQFF TGTGCCAGCAGTTACCCGGCTATTGGGGGCTCCTACAATGAGCAGTTCTTC
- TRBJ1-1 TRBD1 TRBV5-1 CASSPGGDTEAFF TGCGCCAGCAGTCCAGGGGGTGACACTGAAGCTTTCTTT
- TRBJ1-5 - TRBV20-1 CSARGTSQSAQHF TGCAGTGCTAGAGGGACTTCTCAATCAGCCCAGCATTTT
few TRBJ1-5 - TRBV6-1 CASGRDNQPQHF TGTGCCAGCGGCAGGGATAATCAGCCCCAGCATTTT
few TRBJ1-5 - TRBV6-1 CASSEGSGARDQPQHF TGTGCCAGCAGTGAAGGGTCAGGGGCCCGGGATCAGCCCCAGCATTTT
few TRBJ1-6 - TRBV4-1 CASSPPTSSGPLHF TGCGCCAGCAGCCCCCCGACCTCAAGTGGACCCCTCCACTTT
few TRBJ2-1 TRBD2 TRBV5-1 CASSLALSGGYNEQFF TGCGCCAGCAGCTTGGCCTTAAGCGGGGGGTACAATGAGCAGTTCTTC
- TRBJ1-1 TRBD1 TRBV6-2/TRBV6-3 CASRNTLTGPGTEAFF TGTGCCAGCAGAAATACTCTGACAGGGCCGGGGACTGAAGCCTTCTTT
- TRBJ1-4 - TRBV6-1 CASRFYGDEKLFF TGTGCCAGCAGATTCTATGGGGATGAAAAACTGTTTTTT
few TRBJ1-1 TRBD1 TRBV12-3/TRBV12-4 CASRYTGGSTEAFF TGTGCCAGCAGGTACACAGGGGGATCCACTGAAGCTTTCTTT